These 25 T cell receptor beta chains were all obtained from the same sample, sequenced in a study of cytomegalovirus exposure and HLA in healthy donors. The PCR was carried out with 60 Vbeta primers and 13 Jbeta primers. Measured with immunoSEQ multiplex PCR; TCRdb has only the in-frame clones, and not every one. The sample has some 48,000 clones, around three quarters seen once. Source material: PBMCs. The receptor source for this set is a young man in good health and CMV-seropositive.

This rearrangement joins TRBV29-1 to TRBJ1-1; maybe TRBD1 (5 bases). Trimming shortened V by 4 bases and J by 3 bases, and 12 bases separated the two germline ends. Germline V gene lookup returns CDR1 SQVTM and CDR2 ANQGSEA. The CDR3 consists of 13 residues. The CDR3 sequence is CSVAHRLDTEAFF. DNA of the CDR3: TGCAGCGTTGCCCACAGGCTGGACACTGAAGCTTTCTTT.

V and J are TRBV10-2 and TRBJ2-3; 9 bases are a match to TRBD2. Germline V gives CDR1 WSHSY, CDR2 SAAADI. Trimming cost V 3 bases and J 5 bases; bases outside gene matches: 6. There are 15 residues in the CDR3. For the CDR3, the DNA is TGCGCCAGCAGTGACCCGGGACTAGCTGAAGATACGCAGTATTTT. This codes for CASSDPGLAEDTQYF.

The genes are TRBV5-6 and TRBJ2-2, with 8 bases fitting TRBD2. This CDR3 region has 17 residues. CDR1 SGHDT and CDR2 YYEEEE come from the germline V gene. V gave up 1 base and J gave up 2 bases; unmatched junction bases: 7. CDR3 loop: CASSLRVSGVNTGELFF. The DNA of the CDR3 is TGTGCCAGCAGCTTGAGGGTTAGCGGGGTAAACACCGGGGAGCTGTTTTTT.

V is TRBV6-5 and J is TRBJ2-5, with TRBD1 matching over 11 bases. With V trimmed by 3 bases and J by 4 bases, 4 bases remained unmatched. This CDR3 region has 15 residues. Germline V CDR1 and CDR2: MNHEY, SVGAGI. The DNA for the CDR3 is TGTGCCAGCAGTTATGGGACAGGGGGGTCAGAGACCCAGTACTTC. Protein sequence: CASSYGTGGSETQYF.

The V call is TRBV18, the J call TRBJ1-1; 7 nucleotides match TRBD1. V was clipped by 2 bases and J by 5 bases; unmatched bases: 2. Germline lookup yields CDR1 KGHSH and CDR2 LQKENI. The CDR3 spans 13 residues. The CDR3 protein is CASSPGQVTEAFF. Here the CDR3 DNA reads TGTGCCAGCTCACCAGGACAGGTTACTGAAGCTTTCTTT.

This clone was detected only a few times. The chain has TRBV6-1 and TRBJ2-7; TRBD2 agrees at 10 bases. Trimming cost V 3 bases and J 5 bases; bases outside gene matches: 7. CDR3 length: 15 amino acids. From germline, CDR1 is MNHNS and CDR2 SASEGT. The DNA of the CDR3 is TGTGCCAGCAGTGAGGAAGCGGGGGGGCTAAACGAGCAGTACTTC. Translation: CASSEEAGGLNEQYF.

This clone was found once. The chain is built from TRBV5-8 and TRBJ2-7; 7 nucleotides line up with TRBD2. This CDR3 comprises 15 residues. The germline V gene has CDR1 SGHTS and CDR2 YDEGEE. V lost 1 base and J lost 2; bases outside the gene matches: 6. DNA of the CDR3: TGTGCCAGCAGCTTGTTAGCAGGGAGGGCCTACGAGCAGTACTTC. This encodes CASSLLAGRAYEQYF.

V gene TRBV6-5 combines with J gene TRBJ2-7, with D perhaps matching TRBD1 (6 bases). This CDR3 has 15 residues. Trimming shortened V by 5 bases and J by 6 bases, and 20 bases separated the two germline ends. CDR1 is MNHEY and CDR2 is SVGAGI in the germline V gene. The chain's CDR3 is CASSPTWDTAAEQYF. The CDR3 region has the DNA TGTGCCAGCAGTCCAACCTGGGACACCGCAGCCGAGCAGTACTTC.

The V call is TRBV12-5, the J call TRBJ2-7, with 10 bases identical to TRBD1. CDR3 size: 15 residues. V lost 7 bases to trimming and J lost 6 bases; unmatched junction nucleotides: 12. CDR1 is LGHNT, CDR2 FRNRAP, per germline. CDR3 loop: CASDDLTGGAGEQYF. The DNA for the CDR3 is TGTGCTAGTGACGACCTGACAGGGGGCGCAGGCGAGCAGTACTTC.

V gene TRBV2 combines with J gene TRBJ2-1; a possible D gene is TRBD2 (6 bases). From germline, CDR1 is SNHLY and CDR2 FYNNEI. The CDR3 runs to 13 residues. The ends were cut back, 9 bases at V and 5 bases at J, with 14 bases in the middle. The CDR3 here is CASYWRGNNEQFF. The CDR3 DNA follows: TGTGCCAGTTATTGGCGGGGTAACAATGAGCAGTTCTTC.

This clone was recorded only once. The V gene is TRBV6-4, the J gene TRBJ1-5, with D uncertain. CDR1 is MRHNA, CDR2 SNTAGT, per germline. With 2 bases removed from V and 5 bases from J, the gap between germline ends came to 7 bases. The CDR3 is 13 residues long. CDR3 sequence reads: CASSDGGHQPQHF. The CDR3 region has the DNA TGTGCCAGCAGTGACGGAGGCCATCAGCCCCAGCATTTT.

The V and J genes are TRBV5-1 and TRBJ1-1, with D perhaps TRBD1 (6 bases). V lost 4 bases and J 7 bases, leaving 17 bases between the germline ends. The CDR3 is 14 residues long. CDR1 and CDR2 (germline): SGHRS, YFSETQ. The CDR3 coding sequence is TGCGCCAGCAGCCCTGAACAGGGTCAGCTTGAAGCTTTCTTT. It is translated as CASSPEQGQLEAFF.

The rearrangement joins TRBV7-2 to TRBJ2-3, with D tentatively TRBD2 (7 bases). The V and J ends lost 6 bases and 5 bases respectively, with 21 bases between them. This CDR3 is built from 16 residues. The germline gives CDR1 SGHTA, CDR2 FQGNSA. The CDR3: CASSPSAGAYEDTQYF. The CDR3 region has the DNA TGTGCCAGCAGTCCCTCGGCGGGGGCGTATGAAGATACGCAGTATTTT.

The chain uses TRBV19 and TRBJ2-6, with D possibly being TRBD1 (5 bases). Germline V gene sequence: CDR1 LNHDA, CDR2 SQIVND (reference sequence). Trimming shortened V by 6 bases and J by 0 bases, and 9 bases separated the two germline ends. The CDR3 length is 15 residues. The chain's CDR3 is CASRSDSSGANVLTF. The CDR3 DNA follows: TGTGCCAGTAGAAGCGACAGCTCTGGGGCCAACGTCCTGACTTTC.

This rearrangement joins TRBV13 to TRBJ2-4; 8 positions match TRBD1. J lost 6 bases, V lost 5 bases, and 3 bases had no gene match. CDR3 length: 13 amino acids. Germline V gene sequence: CDR1 PRHDT, CDR2 FYEKMQ (reference sequence). The CDR3 here is CASSPGQGNIQYF. The CDR3 nucleotides read TGTGCCAGCAGCCCCGGACAGGGAAACATTCAGTACTTC. The whole variable domain, filled in from reference TRBV13 and TRBJ2-4, reads AAGVIQSPRHLIKEKRETATLKCYPIPRHDTVYWYQQGPGQDPQFLISFYEKMQSDKGSIPDRFSAQQFSDYHSELNMSSLELGDSALYFCASSPGQGNIQYFGAGTRLSVL.

This chain joins TRBV6-5 and TRBJ2-7; 9 positions match TRBD1. V shed 5 bases and J 6 bases; nucleotides not matched to a gene: 8. CDR1 is MNHEY, CDR2 SVGAGI, per germline. The CDR3 sequence is 14 residues long. This chain's CDR3 is CASSPRTGAGEQYF. CDR3 nucleotide sequence: TGTGCCAGCAGTCCCCGGACAGGGGCTGGCGAGCAGTACTTC.

The chain recombines TRBV5-6 with TRBJ2-1, with a tentative D call TRBD1 (5 bases). V was pared by 1 base and J by 4 bases, with 12 bases between. This CDR3 region has 15 residues. Germline V gene sequence: CDR1 SGHDT, CDR2 YYEEEE. CDR3 sequence (DNA): TGTGCCAGCAGCTTGCCGGTAAGGGGATACAATGAGCAGTTCTTC. Translation gives CASSLPVRGYNEQFF.

The gene calls are TRBV10-1 and TRBJ2-3; TRBD1 matches at 8 bases. V was clipped by 3 bases and J by 3 bases; unmatched bases: 2. Germline CDR1 WNHNN, CDR2 SYGVQD (reference sequence). This CDR3 has 14 residues. The CDR3 region is CASSDRGRTDTQYF. CDR3 nucleotide sequence: TGCGCCAGCAGTGACAGGGGGCGGACAGATACGCAGTATTTT.

This clone was counted a few times. The rearrangement joins TRBV5-4 to TRBJ2-1; TRBD1 agrees at 7 bases. CDR1 SGHNT and CDR2 YYREEE come from the germline V gene (reference sequence). There are 15 residues in the CDR3. The J segment lost 8 bases and the V segment lost 4 bases, leaving 12 bases of the junction unmatched. The CDR3 region has the DNA TGTGCCAGCAGCACATCCGACAGGGATATGCATGAGCAGTTCTTC. It encodes CASSTSDRDMHEQFF.

This sequence joins TRBV5-6 and TRBJ1-4; D remains ambiguous. Germline CDR1 is SGHDT and CDR2 is YYEEEE. Trimming left V 0 bases short and J 0 bases short, with 9 bases between. This CDR3 contains 16 residues. Here the CDR3 reads CASSLGRHPTNEKLFF. CDR3 bases: TGTGCCAGCAGCTTGGGCAGACACCCAACTAATGAAAAACTGTTTTTT. The variable domain in full, with the rest retrieved from reference TRBV5-6 and TRBJ1-4, is DAGVTQSPTHLIKTRGQQVTLRCSPKSGHDTVSWYQQALGQGPQFIFQYYEEEERQRGNFPDRFSGHQFPNYSSELNVNALLLGDSALYLCASSLGRHPTNEKLFFGSGTQLSVL.

In this sample, this clone turned up once. The genes are TRBV29-1 and TRBJ1-2, with TRBD1 matching over 7 bases. Looked up from germline, CDR1 is SQVTM and CDR2 is ANQGSEA. V lost 4 bases and J lost 4; bases outside the gene matches: 6. The CDR3 runs 13 residues. The CDR3 nucleotides are TGCAGCGTTGGGACAGGCCCCAGCTATGGCTACACCTTC. This sequence encodes CSVGTGPSYGYTF.

This rearrangement joins TRBV25-1 to TRBJ2-5; maybe TRBD2 (6 bases). Germline-derived CDR1 and CDR2 are MGHDK and SYGVNS. V shed 4 bases and J shed 5 bases, with 20 bases lying between them. CDR3 length: 16 residues. The CDR3 DNA reads TGTGCCAGCAGTGGTACGACCCCCCGGGGGTGGGAGACCCAGTACTTC. This codes for CASSGTTPRGWETQYF. Complete variable domain (other parts from reference TRBV25-1 and TRBJ2-5): EADIYQTPRYLVIGTGKKITLECSQTMGHDKMYWYQQDPGMELHLIHYSYGVNSTEKGDLSSESTVSRIRTEHFPLTLESARPSHTSQYLCASSGTTPRGWETQYFGPGTRLLVL.

About this clone itself: Being one base from a much bigger clone, this may be a read error. The rearrangement uses TRBV6-6 and TRBJ2-3, with 8 bases identical to TRBD2. Germline-derived CDR1 and CDR2 are MNHNY and SVGAGI (reference sequence). This CDR3 region has 15 residues. Trimming cost V 0 bases and J 1 base; bases outside gene matches: 0. The CDR3 sequence: CASSYSAGGTDTQYF. CDR3 sequence (DNA): TGTGCCAGCAGTTACTCAGCGGGGGGCACAGATACGCAGTATTTT.

The CDR3 DNA follows: TGTGCCAGTAGTACTCTAGCGGGGGGTTCCTACGAGCAGTACTTC. Translated: CASSTLAGGSYEQYF. The gene calls are TRBV19 and TRBJ2-7, with TRBD2 identical over 11 bases. This CDR3 spans 15 amino acids. The germline V gene has CDR1 LNHDA and CDR2 SQIVND (reference sequence). With 4 bases clipped from V and 1 base from J, the junction kept 3 bases outside the gene matches. Supplemented by reference TRBV19 and TRBJ2-7, the full variable domain reads DGGITQSPKYLFRKEGQNVTLSCEQNLNHDAMYWYRQDPGQGLRLIYYSQIVNDFQKGDIAEGYSVSREKKESFPLTVTSAQKNPTAFYLCASSTLAGGSYEQYFGPGTRLTVT.

The chain joins TRBV6-5 to TRBJ1-3; a possible D gene is TRBD1 (5 bases). The V gene's germline CDR1 is MNHEY and CDR2 SVGAGI. V was trimmed by 4 bases and J by 4 bases, leaving 14 bases between them. This CDR3 is built from 15 residues. CDR3 DNA: TGTGCCAGCAGTTCCCCCCCAGGGCGCGGAAACACCATATATTTT. It yields the protein CASSSPPGRGNTIYF.